This entry lists 27 T cell receptor beta chains sequenced from one sample in a study of OX40 agonist ivuxolimab in advanced cancers. Generated by immunoSEQ multiplex PCR, the TCRdb table keeps only in-frame clones and is missing some. The data contain more than 45,000 clones, around nine tenths of them seen just once; the ten biggest clones take up around 2%. The specimen was CD4+ or CD8+ T cells sorted from blood, collected in a trial of the OX40 agonist ivuxolimab. The source of these receptors is an adult with an advanced solid tumor such as melanoma, head and neck, liver or kidney cancer.

This chain uses TRBV7-9 with TRBJ2-4; 10 positions match TRBD2. The CDR3 covers 18 residues. Germline loops: CDR1 SEHNR, CDR2 FQNEAQ (reference sequence). The J segment lost 2 bases and the V segment lost 1 base, leaving 8 bases of the junction unmatched. The CDR3 DNA reads TGTGCCAGCAGCTTAGTTGTCGGTAGCGGGAGGACCAAAAACATTCAGTACTTC. This translates into CASSLVVGSGRTKNIQYF.

The chain joins TRBV18 to TRBJ1-1; D remains unclear. This CDR3 has 12 residues. CDR1 and CDR2 from the germline V gene are KGHSH and LQKENI. Trimming removed 6 bases at V and 1 base at J, with 6 bases between. CDR3 loop: CASSVENTEAFF. For the CDR3, the DNA is TGTGCCAGCTCTGTCGAGAACACTGAAGCTTTCTTT.

The chain is built from TRBV9 and TRBJ2-3, with 9 bases lining up with TRBD2. Trimming cost V 4 bases and J 7 bases; bases outside gene matches: 16. Germline V CDR1 and CDR2: SGDLS, YYNGEE. The CDR3 is 17 amino acids. In nucleotides, the CDR3 is TGTGCCAGCAGCTATCGGGCAGTAGCGGGAGTGGGGCATACGCAGTATTTT. Translation gives CASSYRAVAGVGHTQYF.

This sequence joins TRBV18 and TRBJ2-5; 8 nucleotides line up with TRBD2. From germline, CDR1 is KGHSH and CDR2 LQKENI. The length of the CDR3 is 14 residues. The junction had 0 bases not matched to a gene; V was cut back by 2 bases and J by 1 base. CDR3 sequence: CASSPTSGQETQYF. As DNA, the CDR3 is TGTGCCAGCTCACCAACTAGCGGCCAAGAGACCCAGTACTTC. Combining the CDR3 with reference TRBV18 and TRBJ2-5 gives the whole variable domain NAGVMQNPRHLVRRRGQEARLRCSPMKGHSHVYWYRQLPEEGLKFMVYLQKENIIDESGMPKERFSAEFPKEGPSILRIQQVVRGDSAAYFCASSPTSGQETQYFGPGTRLLVL.

Comment on this clone: The junction departs from germline at one end; a sequencing error may be responsible. The chain uses TRBV19 and TRBJ2-2, with D possibly being TRBD1 (6 bases). From germline, CDR1 is LNHDA and CDR2 SQIVND (reference sequence). The CDR3 consists of 12 residues. The CDR3 is CASSPSPGVLFF. CDR3 sequence (DNA): TGTGCCAGTAGTCCGTCCCCAGGGGTGCTGTTTTTT.

The chain joins TRBV19 to TRBJ2-1; the D gene is possibly TRBD2 (6 bases). Germline V gene lookup returns CDR1 LNHDA and CDR2 SQIVND (reference sequence). This CDR3 has 14 amino acids. V was shortened by 0 bases and J by 8 bases, with 11 bases between the two germline ends. The CDR3 protein is CASSIDSGDYEQFF. The CDR3 bases are TGTGCCAGTAGTATAGATTCGGGAGACTATGAGCAGTTCTTC.

This clone was recorded a few times. This chain uses TRBV19 with TRBJ1-4; D unresolved. Trimming took off 2 bases at V and 8 bases at J, with 9 bases between the two ends. From germline, CDR1 is LNHDA and CDR2 SQIVND (reference sequence). The CDR3 has 13 residues. In DNA, the CDR3 is TGTGCCAGTAGTATAAGGCTTGGGGAAAAACTGTTTTTT. This sequence encodes CASSIRLGEKLFF.

V and J are TRBV6-5 and TRBJ1-2; 9 nucleotides line up with TRBD1. From germline, CDR1 is MNHEY and CDR2 SVGAGI. The CDR3 runs 15 residues. The junction had 11 bases not matched to a gene; V was cut back by 6 bases and J by 6 bases. The CDR3 loop is CASSTRTGEGHGYTF. Written as DNA, the CDR3 is TGTGCCAGCAGCACCCGGACAGGGGAAGGGCATGGCTACACCTTC.

This clone was counted once. The chain couples TRBV5-1 to TRBJ2-5; 11 nucleotides align to TRBD2. V was clipped by 4 bases and J by 3 bases; unmatched bases: 2. CDR3 size: 14 residues. Per germline, CDR1 SGHRS and CDR2 YFSETQ. CDR3 in amino acids: CASSGTSGKETQYF. For the CDR3, the DNA is TGCGCCAGCAGCGGGACTAGCGGAAAAGAGACCCAGTACTTC.

The chain recombines TRBV7-2 with TRBJ2-1, with TRBD2 matching 8 bases. The CDR3 spans 17 residues. Germline V gives CDR1 SGHTA, CDR2 FQGNSA. V lost 2 bases, J lost 9 bases, and 15 bases stayed unmatched. For the CDR3, the DNA is TGTGCCAGCAGCTTACAGGGTGCGGGGGGCGTCTCCAGTGAGCAGTTCTTC. Translated, it gives CASSLQGAGGVSSEQFF.

In DNA form, the CDR3 reads TGTGCCAGCAGCCAATCCCGGACTAGCGGGGCTAGCACAGATACGCAGTATTTT. This codes for CASSQSRTSGASTDTQYF. This chain uses TRBV4-2 with TRBJ2-3; TRBD2 matches 12 bases. J was trimmed by 0 bases and V by 2 bases; bases with no gene match: 6. The CDR3 totals 18 residues. Germline-derived CDR1 and CDR2 are LGHNA and YNFKEQ.

As regards this clone: One junction end does not reproduce the germline sequence, and a read error may be involved. The chain links TRBV5-1 to TRBJ1-4, with D maybe TRBD1 (6 bases). Germline V gene lookup returns CDR1 SGHRS and CDR2 YFSETQ. This CDR3 spans 15 amino acids. The CDR3, as DNA: TGCGCCGGCAGCTCGGATAATCAGGGGTGGGAAAAACTGTTTTTT. Translation gives CAGSSDNQGWEKLFF.

This chain uses TRBV19 with TRBJ2-7, with 7 bases that match TRBD2. The CDR3 has 14 residues. The junction had 5 bases not matched to a gene; V was cut back by 3 bases and J by 3 bases. Looked up from germline, CDR1 is LNHDA and CDR2 is SQIVND (reference sequence). CDR3 residues: CASSMGKRGYEQYF. Written as DNA, the CDR3 is TGTGCCAGTAGTATGGGGAAGCGGGGCTACGAGCAGTACTTC.

This chain uses TRBV10-3 with TRBJ1-4; D remains ambiguous. With 0 bases removed from V and 4 bases from J, the gap between germline ends came to 9 bases. From germline, CDR1 is ENHRY and CDR2 SYGVKD. The CDR3 totals 15 residues. The CDR3 bases are TGTGCCATCAGTGAGTCTTTAGGGTATAATGAAAAACTGTTTTTT. Its protein is CAISESLGYNEKLFF.

By sample fraction, this clone is medium-sized (0.01 to 0.1%). The chain employs TRBV7-2 and TRBJ2-7; 8 positions agree with TRBD1. Per germline, CDR1 SGHTA and CDR2 FQGNSA. This CDR3 is 12 amino acids long. The ends lost 6 bases at V and 12 bases at J; junction bases unmatched: 10. DNA for the CDR3: TGTGCCAGCAGTATGGACAGGGCCATTCCGTACTTC. This sequence encodes CASSMDRAIPYF. The full variable domain, in which reference TRBV7-2 and TRBJ2-7 provide the parts outside the CDR3, is GAGVSQSPSNKVTEKGKDVELRCDPISGHTALYWYRQSLGQGLEFLIYFQGNSAPDKSGLPSDRFSAERTGGSVSTLTIQRTQQEDSAVYLCASSMDRAIPYFGPGTRLTVT.

The chain combines TRBV7-3 with TRBJ2-4, with 9 bases fitting TRBD1. Germline V gene data show CDR1 as SGHTA and CDR2 as FQGTGA. CDR3 length equals 18 residues. With 5 bases clipped from V and 0 bases from J, the junction kept 11 bases outside the gene matches. CDR3 amino acids: CASSPPGQGGIAKNIQYF. The CDR3 DNA follows: TGTGCCAGCAGCCCACCGGGACAGGGTGGCATAGCCAAAAACATTCAGTACTTC.

The chain uses TRBV18 and TRBJ1-6; D ambiguous. The CDR3 totals 13 residues. Germline CDR1 reads KGHSH; CDR2 reads LQKENI. V gave up 6 bases and J gave up 5 bases, with 8 bases separating them. CDR3 nucleotides: TGTGCCAGCTCTCCCGACAATAATTCACCCCTCCACTTT. Protein sequence: CASSPDNNSPLHF.

CDR3 nucleotide sequence: TGTGCCAGCAGCTTAGTGCTGAGCGAGCAGTACTTC. Amino acids: CASSLVLSEQYF. This chain joins TRBV7-9 and TRBJ2-7, with D uncertain. The CDR3 is 12 amino acids. CDR1 SEHNR and CDR2 FQNEAQ come from the germline V gene (reference sequence). V was pared by 1 base and J by 6 bases, with 7 bases between.

This clone has more than one count but fewer than ten. The CDR3 nucleotides are TGTGCCTGGGGGGGGAAAGGCGTCCCTGAAGCTTTCTTT. Amino acids: CAWGGKGVPEAFF. The chain uses TRBV30 and TRBJ1-1, with D perhaps TRBD1 (5 bases). Trimming pared 5 bases from V and 6 bases from J, leaving 16 bases between. This CDR3 is 13 amino acids long. Germline V gene lookup returns CDR1 GTSNPN and CDR2 SVGIG (reference sequence). The whole variable domain, filled in from reference TRBV30 and TRBJ1-1, reads SQTIHQWPATLVQPVGSPLSLECTVEGTSNPNLYWYRQAAGRGLQLLFYSVGIGQISSEVPQNLSASRPQDRQFILSSKKLLLSDSGFYLCAWGGKGVPEAFFGQGTRLTVV.

The V and J genes are TRBV15 and TRBJ2-1; weak D call: TRBD2 (6 bases). Per germline, CDR1 LNHNV and CDR2 YYDKDF (reference sequence). The V end lost 0 bases, the J end lost 8 bases, and 14 bases lay between the germline ends. CDR3 length equals 15 residues. CDR3 region: CATSRDHGGEDEQFF. CDR3 coding DNA: TGTGCCACCAGCAGAGATCACGGGGGAGAGGATGAGCAGTTCTTC.

This clone was observed a few times. V gene TRBV7-3 combines with J gene TRBJ2-3, with a weak D call TRBD2 (6 bases). CDR1 and CDR2 from the germline V gene are SGHTA and FQGTGA. The V and J ends lost 4 bases and 4 bases respectively, with 18 bases between them. The CDR3 is 16 amino acids. The CDR3 spells CASSSPWGEFADTQYF. Written as DNA, the CDR3 is TGTGCCAGCAGCTCCCCCTGGGGGGAGTTTGCAGATACGCAGTATTTT.

A few counts support this clone. The V gene is TRBV4-3, the J gene TRBJ1-5; D unclear. CDR3 length equals 13 residues. The germline V and J ends were trimmed by 4 bases and 4 bases, with 8 bases remaining between them. The germline V gene has CDR1 LGHNA and CDR2 YSLEER. The CDR3 DNA reads TGCGCCAGCAGCCTAACAGAGAATCAGCCCCAGCATTTT. The encoded protein is CASSLTENQPQHF.

This chain links TRBV7-2 with TRBJ2-3; D assignment may be TRBD1 or TRBD2 (5 bases each). Germline V gene data show CDR1 as SGHTA and CDR2 as FQGNSA. There are 14 residues in the CDR3. V lost 2 bases to trimming and J lost 3 bases, with 9 bases between them. CDR3 residues: CASSLSGPTDTQYF. For the CDR3, the DNA is TGTGCCAGCAGCTTATCGGGGCCAACAGATACGCAGTATTTT.

This rearrangement joins TRBV7-2 to TRBJ2-1, with a tentative D call TRBD1 (5 bases). V was cut by 5 bases and J by 2 bases, with 13 bases left in between. The CDR3 totals 15 residues. CDR1 and CDR2 (germline): SGHTA, FQGNSA. CDR3 nucleotides: TGTGCCAGCAGCCCCGACAGAACCGCCTACAATGAGCAGTTCTTC. Encoded protein: CASSPDRTAYNEQFF.

This sequence joins TRBV4-1 and TRBJ2-4, with 7 bases matching TRBD1. The CDR3 sequence is 14 residues long. In germline, CDR1 is MGHRA, CDR2 YSYEKL. After removal of 2 bases from V and 8 bases from J, the junction contained 6 bases not matched to a gene. CDR3 sequence: CASSQPGQSYIQYF. The CDR3 bases are TGCGCCAGCAGCCAACCGGGACAGTCTTACATTCAGTACTTC.

The chain uses TRBV7-2 and TRBJ2-5; D possibly corresponds to TRBD2 (6 bases). The length of the CDR3 is 13 residues. The V end was cut by 5 bases, the J end by 4 bases, with 11 bases between. Germline CDR1 is SGHTA and CDR2 is FQGNSA. CDR3 protein: CASSRLVRETQYF. CDR3 nucleotide sequence: TGTGCCAGCAGCCGACTAGTGAGAGAGACCCAGTACTTC.

The chain combines TRBV7-3 with TRBJ2-3; 7 nucleotides agree with TRBD2. The ends lost 2 bases at V and 2 bases at J; junction bases unmatched: 4. CDR1 is SGHTA and CDR2 is FQGTGA in the germline V gene. The CDR3 has 15 residues. The CDR3 bases are TGTGCCAGCAGCTTACGACTAGCTTCCACAGATACGCAGTATTTT. It specifies CASSLRLASTDTQYF.